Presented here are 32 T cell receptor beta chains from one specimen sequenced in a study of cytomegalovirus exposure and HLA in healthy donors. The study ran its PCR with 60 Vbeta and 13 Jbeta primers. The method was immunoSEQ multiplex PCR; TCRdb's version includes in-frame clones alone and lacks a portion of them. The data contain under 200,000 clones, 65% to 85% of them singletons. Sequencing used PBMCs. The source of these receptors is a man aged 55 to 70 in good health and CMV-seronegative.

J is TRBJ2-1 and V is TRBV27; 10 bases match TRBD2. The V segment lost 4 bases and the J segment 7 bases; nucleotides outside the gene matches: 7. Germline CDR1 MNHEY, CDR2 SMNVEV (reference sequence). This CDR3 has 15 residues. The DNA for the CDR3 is TGTGCCAGCAGTTACCAGCGGGGGGGGAGTAATGAGCAGTTCTTC. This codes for CASSYQRGGSNEQFF.

DNA of the CDR3: TGTGCCAGCCACTCCGGGACAGGACGGTCCTACGAGCAGTACTTC. Translated: CASHSGTGRSYEQYF. This chain links TRBV6-1 with TRBJ2-7; 8 bases agree with TRBD1. The CDR3 extends over 15 amino acids. The junction had 10 bases not matched to a gene; V was cut back by 8 bases and J by 1 base. Germline assignment: CDR1 MNHNS and CDR2 SASEGT.

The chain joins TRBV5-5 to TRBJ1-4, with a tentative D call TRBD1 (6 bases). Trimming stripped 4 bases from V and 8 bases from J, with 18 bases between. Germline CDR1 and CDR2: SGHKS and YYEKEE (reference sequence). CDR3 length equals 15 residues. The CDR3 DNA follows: TGTGCCAGCAGCCAACCAGGGGCCGGGGCGGAAAAACTGTTTTTT. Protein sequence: CASSQPGAGAEKLFF. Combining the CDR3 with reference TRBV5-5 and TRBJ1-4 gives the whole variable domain DAGVTQSPTHLIKTRGQQVTLRCSPISGHKSVSWYQQVLGQGPQFIFQYYEKEERGRGNFPDRFSARQFPNYSSELNVNALLLGDSALYLCASSQPGAGAEKLFFGSGTQLSVL.

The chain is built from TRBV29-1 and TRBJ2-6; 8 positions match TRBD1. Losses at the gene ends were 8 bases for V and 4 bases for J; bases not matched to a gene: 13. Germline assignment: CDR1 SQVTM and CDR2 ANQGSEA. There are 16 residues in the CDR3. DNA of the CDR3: TGCAGCACCCCCGCGACAGGGGCCCAAGGGGCCAACGTCCTGACTTTC. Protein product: CSTPATGAQGANVLTF.

The CDR3 spells CASSLLGDRYSYEQYF. CDR3 DNA sequence: TGTGCCAGCAGCTTATTGGGGGACAGGTACTCCTACGAGCAGTACTTC. The V call is TRBV7-8, the J call TRBJ2-7, with 8 nucleotides matching TRBD1. Germline V CDR1 and CDR2: SGHVS, FQNEAQ. This CDR3 region has 16 residues. Trimming took 2 bases from V and 0 from J; bases not matched to a gene: 6.

CDR3 sequence: CASSFLEQGNTEAFF. Written as DNA, the CDR3 is TGTGCCAGCAGCTTTCTGGAACAGGGGAACACTGAAGCTTTCTTT. This chain joins TRBV7-9 and TRBJ1-1; perhaps TRBD1 as D (6 bases). From germline, CDR1 is SEHNR and CDR2 FQNEAQ (reference sequence). The CDR3 runs 15 residues. The germline V and J ends were trimmed by 3 bases and 1 base, with 12 bases remaining between them.

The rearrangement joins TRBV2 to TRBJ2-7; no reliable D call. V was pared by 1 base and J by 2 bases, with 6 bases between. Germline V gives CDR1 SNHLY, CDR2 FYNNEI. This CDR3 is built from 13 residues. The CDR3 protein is CASSEVTTYEQYF. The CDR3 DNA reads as TGTGCCAGCAGTGAAGTCACTACCTACGAGCAGTACTTC.

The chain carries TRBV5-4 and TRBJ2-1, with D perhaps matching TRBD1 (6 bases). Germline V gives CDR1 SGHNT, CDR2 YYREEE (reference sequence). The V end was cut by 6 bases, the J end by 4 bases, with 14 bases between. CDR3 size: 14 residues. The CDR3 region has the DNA TGTGCCAGCAACGCCAGGGGAAATTACAATGAGCAGTTCTTC. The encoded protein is CASNARGNYNEQFF. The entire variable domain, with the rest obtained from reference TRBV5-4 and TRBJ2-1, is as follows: ETGVTQSPTHLIKTRGQQVTLRCSSQSGHNTVSWYQQALGQGPQFIFQYYREEENGRGNFPPRFSGLQFPNYSSELNVNALELDDSALYLCASNARGNYNEQFFGPGTRLTVL.

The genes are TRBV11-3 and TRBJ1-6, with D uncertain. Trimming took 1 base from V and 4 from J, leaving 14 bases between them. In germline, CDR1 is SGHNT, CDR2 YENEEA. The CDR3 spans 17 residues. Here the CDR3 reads CASSLGGQERYNSPLHF. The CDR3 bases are TGTGCCAGCAGCTTAGGCGGGCAGGAAAGATATAATTCACCCCTCCACTTT.

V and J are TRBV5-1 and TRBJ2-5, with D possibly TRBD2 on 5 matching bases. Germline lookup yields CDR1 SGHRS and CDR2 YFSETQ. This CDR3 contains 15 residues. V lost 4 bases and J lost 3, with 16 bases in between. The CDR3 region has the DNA TGCGCCAGCAGCCCCAAGGGAGCTAGGGAAGAGACCCAGTACTTC. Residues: CASSPKGAREETQYF.

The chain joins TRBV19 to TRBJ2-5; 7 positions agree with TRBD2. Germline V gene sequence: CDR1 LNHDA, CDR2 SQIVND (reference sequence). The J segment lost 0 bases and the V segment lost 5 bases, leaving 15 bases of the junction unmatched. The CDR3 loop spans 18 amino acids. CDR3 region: CASSSSGVLIPYQETQYF. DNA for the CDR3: TGTGCCAGTAGTTCGAGCGGGGTCCTCATTCCGTACCAAGAGACCCAGTACTTC.

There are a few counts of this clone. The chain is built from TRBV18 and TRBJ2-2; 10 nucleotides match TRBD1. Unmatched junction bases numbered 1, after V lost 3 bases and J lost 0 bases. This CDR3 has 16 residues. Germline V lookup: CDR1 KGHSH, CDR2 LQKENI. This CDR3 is CASSPTGGANTGELFF. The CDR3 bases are TGTGCCAGCTCACCGACAGGGGGCGCGAACACCGGGGAGCTGTTTTTT.

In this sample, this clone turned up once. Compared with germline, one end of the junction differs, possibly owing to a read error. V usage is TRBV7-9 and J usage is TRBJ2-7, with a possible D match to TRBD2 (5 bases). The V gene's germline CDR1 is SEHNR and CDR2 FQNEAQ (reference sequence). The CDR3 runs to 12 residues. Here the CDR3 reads CSSSLAKHEQYF. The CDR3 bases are TGTTCCAGCAGCTTAGCGAAGCACGAGCAGTACTTC.

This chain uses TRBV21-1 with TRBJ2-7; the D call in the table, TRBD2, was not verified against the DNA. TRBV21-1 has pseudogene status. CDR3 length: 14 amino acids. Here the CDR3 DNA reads TGTGCCAGCAGCGGGTGGGGAGGCTCCTACGAGCAGTACTTC. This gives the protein CASSGWGGSYEQYF.

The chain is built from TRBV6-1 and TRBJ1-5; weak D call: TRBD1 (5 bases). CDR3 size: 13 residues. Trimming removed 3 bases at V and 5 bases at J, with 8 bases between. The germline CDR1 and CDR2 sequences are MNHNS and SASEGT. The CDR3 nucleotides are TGTGCCAGCAGTGACCGGGGGTATCAGCCCCAGCATTTT. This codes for CASSDRGYQPQHF.

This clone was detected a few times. CDR3 nucleotide sequence: TGTGCCAGTAGTCTCGAGGGTCATGGCTACACCTTC. This translates into CASSLEGHGYTF. The chain carries TRBV19 and TRBJ1-2; no reliable D call. The CDR3 is 12 residues long. Germline V gene lookup returns CDR1 LNHDA and CDR2 SQIVND (reference sequence). V was clipped by 5 bases and J by 6 bases, with 10 bases between them.

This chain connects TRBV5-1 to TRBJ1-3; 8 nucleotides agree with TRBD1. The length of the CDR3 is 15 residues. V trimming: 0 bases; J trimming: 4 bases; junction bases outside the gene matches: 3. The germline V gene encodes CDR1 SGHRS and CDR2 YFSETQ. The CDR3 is CASSLGQGAGNTIYF. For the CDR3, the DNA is TGCGCCAGCAGCTTGGGTCAGGGGGCAGGAAACACCATATATTTT.

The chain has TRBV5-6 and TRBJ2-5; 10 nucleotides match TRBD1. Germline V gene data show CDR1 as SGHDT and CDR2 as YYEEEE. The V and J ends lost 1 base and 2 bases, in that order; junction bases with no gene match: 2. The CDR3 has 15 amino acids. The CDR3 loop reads CASSLRDRGQETQYF. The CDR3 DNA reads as TGTGCCAGCAGCTTGAGGGACAGGGGACAAGAGACCCAGTACTTC.

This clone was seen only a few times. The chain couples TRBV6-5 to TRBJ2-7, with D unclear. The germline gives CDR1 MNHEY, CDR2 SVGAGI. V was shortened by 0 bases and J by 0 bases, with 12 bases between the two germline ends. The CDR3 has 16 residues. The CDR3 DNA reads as TGTGCCAGCAGTTACTCGATCGTACAGAGCTCCTACGAGCAGTACTTC. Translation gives CASSYSIVQSSYEQYF.

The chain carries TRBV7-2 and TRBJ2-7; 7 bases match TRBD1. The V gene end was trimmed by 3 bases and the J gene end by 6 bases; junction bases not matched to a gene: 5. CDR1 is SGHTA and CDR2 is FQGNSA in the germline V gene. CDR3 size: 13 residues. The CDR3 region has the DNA TGTGCCAGCAGCTTGATAGGGGGCGCCGAGCAGTACTTC. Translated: CASSLIGGAEQYF.

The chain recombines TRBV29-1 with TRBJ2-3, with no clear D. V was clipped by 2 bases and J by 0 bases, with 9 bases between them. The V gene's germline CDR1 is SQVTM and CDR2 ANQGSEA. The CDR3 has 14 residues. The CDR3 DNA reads TGCAGCGTTGAACCCACAGCCAGCACAGATACGCAGTATTTT. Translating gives CSVEPTASTDTQYF.

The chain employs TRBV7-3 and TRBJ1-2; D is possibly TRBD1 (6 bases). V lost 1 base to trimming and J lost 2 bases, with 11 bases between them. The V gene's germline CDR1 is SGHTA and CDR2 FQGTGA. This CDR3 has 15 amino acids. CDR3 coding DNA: TGTGCCAGCAGCTTAAGCCCGACAGGCAACTATGGCTACACCTTC. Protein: CASSLSPTGNYGYTF.

The CDR3 loop is CAISKDRAFYEQYF. As DNA, the CDR3 is TGTGCCATCAGTAAGGACAGGGCCTTCTACGAGCAGTACTTC. The chain combines TRBV10-3 with TRBJ2-7; 8 nucleotides line up with TRBD1. The ends lost 5 bases at V and 3 bases at J; junction bases unmatched: 6. CDR1 and CDR2 (germline): ENHRY, SYGVKD. The CDR3 has 14 amino acids.

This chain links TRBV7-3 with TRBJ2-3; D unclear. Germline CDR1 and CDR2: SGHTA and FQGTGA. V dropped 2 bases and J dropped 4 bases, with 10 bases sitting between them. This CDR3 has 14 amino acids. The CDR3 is CASSLGGPADTQYF. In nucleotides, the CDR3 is TGTGCCAGCAGCTTAGGCGGTCCCGCAGATACGCAGTATTTT.

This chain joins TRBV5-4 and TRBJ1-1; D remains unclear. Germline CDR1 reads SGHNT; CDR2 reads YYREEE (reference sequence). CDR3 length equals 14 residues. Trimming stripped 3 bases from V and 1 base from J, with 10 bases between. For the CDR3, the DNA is TGTGCCAGCAGCTCCCGGGCGGGGAACACTGAAGCTTTCTTT. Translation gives CASSSRAGNTEAFF.

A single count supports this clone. CDR3 nucleotides: TGCGCCAGCAGTGAGTCCCCCAACAGCTCCTATAATTCACCCCTCCACTTT. The encoded protein is CASSESPNSSYNSPLHF. V is TRBV10-2 and J is TRBJ1-6; unclear D gene. V was trimmed by 0 bases and J by 0 bases, leaving 9 bases between them. CDR1 is WSHSY and CDR2 is SAAADI in the germline V gene. CDR3 length: 17 residues.

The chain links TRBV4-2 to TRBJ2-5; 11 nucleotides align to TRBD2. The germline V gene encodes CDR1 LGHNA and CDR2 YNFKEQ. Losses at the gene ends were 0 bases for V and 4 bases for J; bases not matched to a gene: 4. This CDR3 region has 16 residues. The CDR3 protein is CASSQDGTSGGETQYF. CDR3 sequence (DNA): TGTGCCAGCAGCCAAGATGGAACTAGCGGGGGAGAGACCCAGTACTTC.

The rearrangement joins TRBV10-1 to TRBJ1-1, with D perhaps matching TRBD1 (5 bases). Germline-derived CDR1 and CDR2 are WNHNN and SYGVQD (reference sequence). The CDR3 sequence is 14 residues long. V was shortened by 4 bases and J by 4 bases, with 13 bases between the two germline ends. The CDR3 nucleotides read TGCGCCAGCAGTGTCGTACGGGGGGTCACTGAAGCTTTCTTT. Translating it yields CASSVVRGVTEAFF.

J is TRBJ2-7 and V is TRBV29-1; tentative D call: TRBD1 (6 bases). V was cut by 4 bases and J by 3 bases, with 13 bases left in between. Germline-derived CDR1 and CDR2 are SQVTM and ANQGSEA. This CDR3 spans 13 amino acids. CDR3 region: CSVALGGSYEQYF. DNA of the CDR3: TGCAGCGTTGCCCTTGGGGGCAGCTACGAGCAGTACTTC.

The CDR3 nucleotides are TGTGCCAGCAGCCAAGGATCCGGCGGGACAGGGGCTGCGGAGACCCAGTACTTC. Its translation is CASSQGSGGTGAAETQYF. The chain employs TRBV14 and TRBJ2-5, with 10 bases matching TRBD1. CDR1 and CDR2 (germline): SGHDN, FVKESK. The CDR3 has 18 residues. The trim removed 1 base at V and 5 bases at J, leaving 13 bases unmatched.

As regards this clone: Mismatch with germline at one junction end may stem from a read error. CDR3 amino acids: CASSRGQATGNTIYF. The CDR3 coding sequence is TGTGCCAGCAGCCGCGGACAGGCCACTGGGAACACCATATATTTT. J is TRBJ1-3 and V is TRBV7-8; 7 bases line up with TRBD1. This CDR3 has 15 amino acids. Germline V lookup: CDR1 SGHVS, CDR2 FQNEAQ.

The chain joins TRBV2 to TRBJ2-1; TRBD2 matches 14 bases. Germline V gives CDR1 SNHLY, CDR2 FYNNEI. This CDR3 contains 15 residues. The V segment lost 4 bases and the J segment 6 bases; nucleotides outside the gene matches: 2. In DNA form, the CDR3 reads TGTGCCAGCAGTGGGACTAGCGGGGGGTCCAATGAGCAGTTCTTC. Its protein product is CASSGTSGGSNEQFF.